The 30 T cell receptor beta chains given below trace back to one sample, sequenced in a study of CD8 T cells in ankylosing spondylitis. Each CDR3 protein is one row after TCRdb ran MiXCR on the 5' RACE reads. The sample shows hundreds of thousands of distinct CDR3 sequences, approximately 9% of them seen only once. What was sequenced was blood, either unsorted or a sorted T cell fraction (not recorded which). The receptors stem from a male donor with ankylosing spondylitis or in good health (not recorded which).

This clonotype was detected many times. The rearrangement links TRBV4-2 to TRBJ2-5; maybe TRBD2 (6 bases). The germline V and J ends were trimmed by 1 base and 1 base, with 7 bases remaining between them. This CDR3 has 14 amino acids. Germline V gene sequence: CDR1 LGHNA, CDR2 YNFKEQ. This CDR3 reads CASSQAGAQETQYF. The CDR3 bases are TGTGCCAGCAGCCAAGCGGGAGCCCAAGAGACCCAGTACTTC.

The chain recombines TRBV5-1 with TRBJ1-2, with 11 bases that match TRBD1. In germline, CDR1 is SGHRS, CDR2 YFSETQ. The CDR3 has 15 amino acids. V trimming: 4 bases; J trimming: 3 bases; junction bases outside the gene matches: 5. The chain's CDR3 is CASSPDRGPHYGYTF. CDR3 coding DNA: TGCGCCAGCAGCCCGGACAGGGGGCCTCACTATGGCTACACCTTC.

This clonotype appeared many times. This sequence joins TRBV28 and TRBJ2-3; TRBD2 aligns across 9 bases. Germline V gene data show CDR1 as MDHEN and CDR2 as SYDVKM. Unmatched junction bases numbered 13, after V lost 8 bases and J lost 4 bases. The CDR3 covers 16 residues. The CDR3 spells CASVRGGGAESDTQYF. Here the CDR3 DNA reads TGTGCCAGCGTTAGAGGCGGGGGGGCAGAGTCAGATACGCAGTATTTT.

The sample holds many counts of this clonotype. The rearrangement uses TRBV24-1 and TRBJ2-2; possible D gene TRBD2, 6 bases. This CDR3 contains 16 residues. CDR1 and CDR2 from the germline V gene are KGHDR and SFDVKD. Trimming took off 4 bases at V and 1 base at J, with 12 bases between the two ends. Here the CDR3 reads CATSDRGTVNTGELFF. The CDR3 nucleotides are TGTGCCACCAGTGACCGGGGGACGGTGAACACCGGGGAGCTGTTTTTT.

In its sample, this clonotype was seen many times. This chain connects TRBV20-1 to TRBJ1-2, with 12 bases identical to TRBD1. Trimming cost V 0 bases and J 13 bases; bases outside gene matches: 9. This CDR3 has 14 residues. In germline, CDR1 is DFQATT, CDR2 SNEGSKA (reference sequence). CDR3 loop: CSARDGRGQGALTF. As DNA, the CDR3 is TGCAGTGCTAGAGATGGAAGGGGACAGGGGGCGCTCACCTTC.

This clonotype occurred many times. The DNA for the CDR3 is TGTGCTAGTGGTTTGGTAACGAATGAGCAGTTCTTC. Translated: CASGLVTNEQFF. V usage is TRBV12-5 and J usage is TRBJ2-1; D gene uncertain. This CDR3 is built from 12 residues. CDR1 LGHNT and CDR2 FRNRAP come from the germline V gene. Trimming took 0 bases from V and 7 from J, leaving 4 bases between them.

This clonotype was observed a few times. J is TRBJ1-3 and V is TRBV12-3 or TRBV12-4; 9 bases match TRBD1. J lost 6 bases, V lost 5 bases, and 5 bases had no gene match. The CDR3 sequence is 14 residues long. For the CDR3, the DNA is TGTGCCAGCAGTCCCCGGACAGGGGTAAACACCATATATTTT. Protein: CASSPRTGVNTIYF.

This clonotype was counted between two and nine times. This sequence joins TRBV5-1 and TRBJ2-3, with D perhaps matching TRBD2 (5 bases). Germline assignment: CDR1 SGHRS and CDR2 YFSETQ. Trimming took off 3 bases at V and 1 base at J, with 9 bases between the two ends. The CDR3 totals 14 residues. The CDR3 protein is CASSSAVGTDTQYF. The CDR3 coding sequence is TGCGCCAGCAGCTCAGCGGTAGGCACAGATACGCAGTATTTT.

Ten or more counts support this clonotype. The CDR3 coding sequence is TGCAGTGCTAGGGACTCAAGGAGTTACGAGCAGTACTTC. Its protein product is CSARDSRSYEQYF. The chain has TRBV20-1 and TRBJ2-7; the D gene is possibly TRBD2 (5 bases). This CDR3 spans 13 amino acids. V was cut by 3 bases and J by 4 bases, with 13 bases left in between. Germline lookup yields CDR1 DFQATT and CDR2 SNEGSKA (reference sequence).

The sample holds many counts of this clonotype. This chain uses TRBV9 with TRBJ2-7; TRBD1 matches at 9 bases. With V trimmed by 3 bases and J by 6 bases, 25 bases remained unmatched. Germline-derived CDR1 and CDR2 are SGDLS and YYNGEE. CDR3 length equals 20 residues. The CDR3 loop reads CASSATFLHRGTGNMSEQYF. The DNA of the CDR3 is TGTGCCAGCAGCGCGACCTTCCTACACCGAGGGACAGGGAATATGAGCGAGCAGTACTTC.

A few counts support this clonotype. V gene TRBV7-2 combines with J gene TRBJ2-6, with 7 bases aligning to TRBD1. The V gene end was trimmed by 6 bases and the J gene end by 0 bases; junction bases not matched to a gene: 5. The CDR3 is 16 amino acids. Germline V gene lookup returns CDR1 SGHTA and CDR2 FQGNSA. The CDR3 DNA reads as TGTGCCAGCAGTCGGGGACAGAGCTCTGGGGCCAACGTCCTGACTTTC. Translating it yields CASSRGQSSGANVLTF.

On this clonotype: A read error is possible here, since a much larger clone lies one base away. The chain employs TRBV5-6 and TRBJ2-1; D is uncertain. The germline V gene has CDR1 SGHDT and CDR2 YYEEEE. This CDR3 comprises 15 residues. CDR3 loop: CACSLERLSYNEQFF. The CDR3 coding sequence is TGTGCCTGCAGCTTGGAACGGCTCTCCTACAATGAGCAGTTCTTC.

In this sample, this clonotype turned up a few times. An end of the junction differs from the germline gene, which may be a read error. The V and J genes are TRBV5-1 and TRBJ1-2; a possible D gene is TRBD1 (5 bases). CDR3 length equals 15 residues. Germline V gene sequence: CDR1 SGHRS, CDR2 YFSETQ. CDR3 in DNA: TGCGCCAGCAGCTCCGAGGGGACGGGCAACTATGGCTACGCCTTC. It is translated as CASSSEGTGNYGYAF.

This clonotype was recorded many times. The chain joins TRBV27 to TRBJ2-2; D might be TRBD2 (6 bases). This CDR3 has 14 residues. Between the trimmed V and J ends, which lost 0 bases and 6 bases, there was a span of 8 bases. CDR1 and CDR2 (germline): MNHEY, SMNVEV (reference sequence). In nucleotides, the CDR3 is TGTGCCAGCAGTTTATCGGGCGGGGCCGGGGAGCTGTTTTTT. It translates to CASSLSGGAGELFF.

This clonotype was seen at least ten times. The chain employs TRBV15 and TRBJ1-3, with 7 bases identical to TRBD1. The V gene end was trimmed by 1 base and the J gene end by 0 bases; junction bases not matched to a gene: 3. This CDR3 comprises 16 residues. Germline loops: CDR1 LNHNV, CDR2 YYDKDF (reference sequence). CDR3 amino acids: CATSRAGQLSGNTIYF. The DNA for the CDR3 is TGTGCCACCAGCAGAGCGGGACAGCTCTCTGGAAACACCATATATTTT.

This clonotype was recorded a few times. V is TRBV4-3 and J is TRBJ2-1, with D perhaps assigned TRBD1 or TRBD2 (5 bases each). Germline CDR1 is LGHNA and CDR2 is YSLEER. V was clipped by 0 bases and J by 0 bases, with 12 bases between them. This CDR3 has 17 amino acids. The CDR3 loop is CASSQDLEGSSYNEQFF. In DNA form, the CDR3 reads TGCGCCAGCAGCCAAGATTTAGAGGGGAGCTCCTACAATGAGCAGTTCTTC.

This clonotype was counted ten times or more. The V call is TRBV5-1, the J call TRBJ2-1; tentatively, D is TRBD1 (6 bases). The CDR3 is made up of 15 amino acids. Trimming removed 0 bases at V and 8 bases at J, with 15 bases between. CDR1 SGHRS and CDR2 YFSETQ come from the germline V gene. Written as DNA, the CDR3 is TGCGCCAGCAGCTTGGCCGGGACAAAAGACGATGAGCAGTTCTTC. Protein product: CASSLAGTKDDEQFF.

The table lists this clonotype with many counts. This CDR3 reads CASSPYRGLGEKLFF. Here the CDR3 DNA reads TGTGCCAGCAGCCCGTACAGGGGGCTAGGTGAAAAACTGTTTTTT. The genes are TRBV7-9 and TRBJ1-4, with TRBD1 identical over 9 bases. Germline V lookup: CDR1 SEHNR, CDR2 FQNEAQ (reference sequence). The CDR3 runs 15 residues. V was pared by 5 bases and J by 7 bases, with 8 bases of the junction left unmatched.

This clonotype was counted many times. The V call is TRBV7-9, the J call TRBJ2-7; D is uncertain. Per the germline V gene, CDR1 is SEHNR and CDR2 is FQNEAQ (reference sequence). CDR3 length equals 12 residues. With 5 bases removed from V and 6 bases from J, the gap between germline ends came to 11 bases. The CDR3 protein is CASSIIPVEQYF. CDR3 DNA sequence: TGTGCCAGCAGCATAATCCCCGTCGAGCAGTACTTC.

This clonotype was found many times. V usage is TRBV4-1 and J usage is TRBJ2-1; 7 bases agree with TRBD1. Germline CDR1 and CDR2: MGHRA and YSYEKL. This CDR3 region has 16 residues. Trimming cost V 0 bases and J 2 bases; bases outside gene matches: 4. The CDR3 reads CASSQDIGGPYNEQFF. The DNA of the CDR3 is TGCGCCAGCAGCCAAGATATAGGGGGCCCCTACAATGAGCAGTTCTTC.

This clonotype has a handful of counts. The chain recombines TRBV27 with TRBJ2-7, with TRBD1 as a possible D gene (6 bases). CDR3 length: 13 residues. V was clipped by 4 bases and J by 2 bases, with 9 bases between them. CDR1 is MNHEY, CDR2 SMNVEV, per germline (reference sequence). CDR3: CASSSYRAYEQYF. The DNA of the CDR3 is TGTGCCAGCAGTTCCTACAGGGCCTACGAGCAGTACTTC.

This clonotype was detected a few times. The rearrangement uses TRBV7-9 and TRBJ2-7, with D unresolved. The CDR3 sequence is 13 residues long. CDR1 is SEHNR and CDR2 is FQNEAQ in the germline V gene (reference sequence). V was pared by 4 bases and J by 2 bases, with 9 bases between. DNA for the CDR3: TGTGCCAGCAGCTCCCGAGAAGCCTACGAGCAGTACTTC. Protein sequence: CASSSREAYEQYF.

In this sample, this clonotype turned up many times. The chain carries TRBV9 and TRBJ1-3; D is unresolved. Germline loops: CDR1 SGDLS, CDR2 YYNGEE. Deletions cut 5 bases from V and 0 bases from J, with 12 bases between. The CDR3 length is 15 residues. This chain's CDR3 is CASSPGLNSGNTIYF. The CDR3 nucleotides are TGTGCCAGCAGTCCTGGCCTTAACTCTGGAAACACCATATATTTT. The variable domain in full, with the rest retrieved from reference TRBV9 and TRBJ1-3, is DSGVTQTPKHLITATGQRVTLRCSPRSGDLSVYWYQQSLDQGLQFLIQYYNGEERAKGNILERFSAQQFPDLHSELNLSSLELGDSALYFCASSPGLNSGNTIYFGEGSWLTVV.

This clonotype was counted at least ten times. The chain combines TRBV15 with TRBJ2-3; 9 bases line up with TRBD2. This CDR3 contains 17 residues. CDR1 is LNHNV and CDR2 is YYDKDF in the germline V gene (reference sequence). Losses at the gene ends were 0 bases for V and 2 bases for J; bases not matched to a gene: 6. The CDR3 DNA reads as TGTGCCACCAGCAGAGATCTCCTAGCGGGGTTCACAGATACGCAGTATTTT. This gives the protein CATSRDLLAGFTDTQYF.

This clonotype has ten or more counts. The genes are TRBV5-1 and TRBJ1-4; possible D gene TRBD1, 6 bases. With 0 bases removed from V and 8 bases from J, the gap between germline ends came to 14 bases. Germline CDR1 SGHRS, CDR2 YFSETQ. This CDR3 is built from 15 residues. CDR3 region: CASSLVGGLLEKLFF. DNA for the CDR3: TGCGCCAGCAGCTTGGTAGGGGGGCTTTTGGAAAAACTGTTTTTT.

This clonotype was counted at least ten times. The V gene is TRBV9, the J gene TRBJ2-7; D unclear. Germline V gene sequence: CDR1 SGDLS, CDR2 YYNGEE. The CDR3 is 13 residues long. V lost 3 bases to trimming and J lost 1 base, with 8 bases between them. CDR3 coding DNA: TGTGCCAGCAGCGCCCCACGGTCCTACGAGCAGTACTTC. It yields the protein CASSAPRSYEQYF.

This clonotype has a count of ten or more. The gene calls are TRBV20-1 and TRBJ2-1; D remains unclear. CDR3 length equals 10 residues. Between the trimmed V and J ends, which lost 5 bases and 4 bases, there was a span of 3 bases. CDR1 DFQATT and CDR2 SNEGSKA come from the germline V gene (reference sequence). Written as DNA, the CDR3 is TGCAGTGCTCCATACAATGAGCAGTTCTTC. Protein product: CSAPYNEQFF.

The rearrangement uses TRBV20-1 and TRBJ2-7, with 11 positions matching TRBD1. Germline trimming cut 6 bases from V and 3 bases from J; bases unmatched to any gene: 7. CDR1 and CDR2 from the germline V gene are DFQATT and SNEGSKA (reference sequence). This CDR3 comprises 14 residues. This CDR3 is CSAAPGQGVYEQYF. The CDR3 region has the DNA TGCAGTGCCGCGCCGGGACAGGGGGTCTACGAGCAGTACTTC.

This clonotype was recorded at least ten times. This chain joins TRBV20-1 and TRBJ2-1, with 9 bases identical to TRBD2. J gave up 6 bases and V 3 bases, and 9 bases lay outside the gene matches. The CDR3 runs 15 residues. CDR1 DFQATT and CDR2 SNEGSKA come from the germline V gene (reference sequence). CDR3 in DNA: TGCAGTGCTAGGAAAGCGGGGGGACCCCTCAATGAGCAGTTCTTC. It codes for CSARKAGGPLNEQFF.

This clonotype was counted ten times or more. The rearrangement uses TRBV2 and TRBJ1-5; D not certain. Germline V gives CDR1 SNHLY, CDR2 FYNNEI. Trimming took off 6 bases at V and 0 bases at J, with 6 bases between the two ends. The length of the CDR3 is 13 residues. CDR3 amino acids: CASSRTSNQPQHF. The CDR3 DNA sequence: TGTGCCAGCAGCCGGACTAGCAATCAGCCCCAGCATTTT.